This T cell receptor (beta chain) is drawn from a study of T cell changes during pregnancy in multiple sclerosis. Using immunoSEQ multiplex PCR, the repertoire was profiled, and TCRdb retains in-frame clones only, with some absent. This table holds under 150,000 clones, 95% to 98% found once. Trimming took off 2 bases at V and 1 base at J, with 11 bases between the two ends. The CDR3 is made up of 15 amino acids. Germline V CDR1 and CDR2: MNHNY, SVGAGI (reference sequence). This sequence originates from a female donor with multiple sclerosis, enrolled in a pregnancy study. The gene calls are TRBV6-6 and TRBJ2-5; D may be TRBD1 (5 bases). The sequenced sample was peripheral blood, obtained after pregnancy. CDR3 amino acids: CASSYPKGAQETQYF. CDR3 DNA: TGTGCCAGCAGTTACCCAAAAGGGGCCCAAGAGACCCAGTACTTC.